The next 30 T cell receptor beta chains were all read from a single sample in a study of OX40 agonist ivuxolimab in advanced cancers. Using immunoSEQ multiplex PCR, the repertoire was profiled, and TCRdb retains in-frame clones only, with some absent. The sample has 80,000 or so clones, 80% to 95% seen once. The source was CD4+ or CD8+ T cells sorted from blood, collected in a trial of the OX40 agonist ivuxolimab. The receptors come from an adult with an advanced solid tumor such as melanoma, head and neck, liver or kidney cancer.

Written as DNA, the CDR3 is TGTGCCAGCAGTTTAGGCGCGGAGAAGACCAATGAGCAGTTCTTC. Protein: CASSLGAEKTNEQFF. J is TRBJ2-1 and V is TRBV27; no firm D call. Germline V gene data show CDR1 as MNHEY and CDR2 as SMNVEV (reference sequence). V was shortened by 2 bases and J by 6 bases, with 14 bases between the two germline ends. The CDR3 sequence is 15 residues long.

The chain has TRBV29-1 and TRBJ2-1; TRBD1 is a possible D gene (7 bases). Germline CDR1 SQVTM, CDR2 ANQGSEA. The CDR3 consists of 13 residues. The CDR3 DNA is TGCAGTGCGGAGGGACAGACCTACAATGAGCAGTTCTTC. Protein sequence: CSAEGQTYNEQFF.

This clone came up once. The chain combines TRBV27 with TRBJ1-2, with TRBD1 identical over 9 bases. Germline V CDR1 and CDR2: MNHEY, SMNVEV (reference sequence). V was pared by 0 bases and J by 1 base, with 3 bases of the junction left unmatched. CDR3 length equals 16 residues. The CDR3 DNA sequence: TGTGCCAGCAGTTTATCGTGGGACAGGGTTAACTATGGCTACACCTTC. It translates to CASSLSWDRVNYGYTF.

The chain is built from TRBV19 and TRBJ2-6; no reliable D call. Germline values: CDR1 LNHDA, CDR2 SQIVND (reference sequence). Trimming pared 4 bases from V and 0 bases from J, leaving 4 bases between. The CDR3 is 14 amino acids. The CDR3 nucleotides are TGTGCCAGTAGTACGGGCTCTGGGGCCAACGTCCTGACTTTC. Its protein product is CASSTGSGANVLTF.

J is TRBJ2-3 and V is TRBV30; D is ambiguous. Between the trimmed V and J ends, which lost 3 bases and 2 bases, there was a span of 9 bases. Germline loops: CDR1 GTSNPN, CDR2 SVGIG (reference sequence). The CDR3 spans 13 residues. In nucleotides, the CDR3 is TGTGCCTGGAGACTCGGATCCACAGATACGCAGTATTTT. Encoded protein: CAWRLGSTDTQYF.

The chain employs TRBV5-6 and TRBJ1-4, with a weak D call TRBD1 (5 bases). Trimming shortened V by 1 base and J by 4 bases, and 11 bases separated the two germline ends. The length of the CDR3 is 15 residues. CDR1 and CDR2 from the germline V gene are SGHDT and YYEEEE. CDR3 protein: CASSLNGAGNEKLFF. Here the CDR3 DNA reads TGTGCCAGCAGCTTGAACGGGGCGGGTAATGAAAAACTGTTTTTT.

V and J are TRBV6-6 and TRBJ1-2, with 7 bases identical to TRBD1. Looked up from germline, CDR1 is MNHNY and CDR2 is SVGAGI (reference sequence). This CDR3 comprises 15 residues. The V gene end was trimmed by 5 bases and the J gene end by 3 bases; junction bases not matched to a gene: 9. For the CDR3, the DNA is TGTGCCAGCAGTCCCACCGGGACAGCGGACTATGGCTACACCTTC. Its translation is CASSPTGTADYGYTF.

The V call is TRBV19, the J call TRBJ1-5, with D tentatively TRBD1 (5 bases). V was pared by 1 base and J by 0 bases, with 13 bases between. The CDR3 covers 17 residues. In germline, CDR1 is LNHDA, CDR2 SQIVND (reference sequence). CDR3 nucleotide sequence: TGTGCCAGTAGTATAGGGGGTGGGGCGTTTAGCAATCAGCCCCAGCATTTT. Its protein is CASSIGGGAFSNQPQHF.

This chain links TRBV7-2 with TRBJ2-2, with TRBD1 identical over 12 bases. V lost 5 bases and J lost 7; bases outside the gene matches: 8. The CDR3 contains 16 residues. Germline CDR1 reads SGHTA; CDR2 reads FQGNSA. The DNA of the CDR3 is TGTGCCAGCAGCCCGCCCGGGACAGGGGGCGTCGGGGAGCTGTTTTTT. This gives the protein CASSPPGTGGVGELFF.

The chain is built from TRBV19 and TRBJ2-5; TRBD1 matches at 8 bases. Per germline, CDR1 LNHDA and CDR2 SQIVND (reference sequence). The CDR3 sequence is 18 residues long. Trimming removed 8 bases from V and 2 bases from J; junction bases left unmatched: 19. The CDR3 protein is CASPGVVRHHRGQETQYF. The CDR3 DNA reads TGTGCCAGTCCCGGAGTGGTCCGACACCACAGGGGGCAAGAGACCCAGTACTTC. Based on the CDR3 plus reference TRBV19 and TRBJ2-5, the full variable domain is DGGITQSPKYLFRKEGQNVTLSCEQNLNHDAMYWYRQDPGQGLRLIYYSQIVNDFQKGDIAEGYSVSREKKESFPLTVTSAQKNPTAFYLCASPGVVRHHRGQETQYFGPGTRLLVL.

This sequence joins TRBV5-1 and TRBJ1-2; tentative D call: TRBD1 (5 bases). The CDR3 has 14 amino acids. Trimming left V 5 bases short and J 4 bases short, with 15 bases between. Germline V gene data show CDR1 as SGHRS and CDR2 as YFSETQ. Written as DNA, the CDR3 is TGCGCCAGCAGTTCGGTTTCGGGGGGCTATGGCTACACCTTC. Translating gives CASSSVSGGYGYTF.

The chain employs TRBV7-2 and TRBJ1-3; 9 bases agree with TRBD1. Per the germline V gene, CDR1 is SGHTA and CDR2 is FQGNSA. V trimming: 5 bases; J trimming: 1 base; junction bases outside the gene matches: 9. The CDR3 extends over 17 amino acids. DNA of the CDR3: TGTGCCAGCAGCGCTTCACAGGGGGCCTCTTCTGGAAACACCATATATTTT. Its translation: CASSASQGASSGNTIYF.

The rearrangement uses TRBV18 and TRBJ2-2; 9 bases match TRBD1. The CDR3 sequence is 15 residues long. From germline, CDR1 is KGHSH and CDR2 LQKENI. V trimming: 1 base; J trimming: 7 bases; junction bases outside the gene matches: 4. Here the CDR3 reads CASSPLGQGIGELFF. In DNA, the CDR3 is TGTGCCAGCTCACCACTAGGACAGGGGATCGGGGAGCTGTTTTTT.

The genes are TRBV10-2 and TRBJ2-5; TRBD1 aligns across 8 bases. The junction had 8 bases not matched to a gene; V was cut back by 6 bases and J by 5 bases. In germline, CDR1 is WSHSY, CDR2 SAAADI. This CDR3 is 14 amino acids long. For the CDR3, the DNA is TGCGCCAGCAGCGCACAGGGGGTTCCTGAGACCCAGTACTTC. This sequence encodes CASSAQGVPETQYF.

The CDR3 DNA sequence: TGTGCCAGCAGCGCCTCTAGCGGGGGAAACACCGGGGAGCTGTTTTTT. It encodes CASSASSGGNTGELFF. The V and J genes are TRBV5-5 and TRBJ2-2; 10 bases line up with TRBD2. The CDR3 consists of 16 residues. V was pared by 4 bases and J by 2 bases, with 5 bases of the junction left unmatched. Germline CDR1 reads SGHKS; CDR2 reads YYEKEE (reference sequence). Full variable domain (rest looked up from reference TRBV5-5 and TRBJ2-2): DAGVTQSPTHLIKTRGQQVTLRCSPISGHKSVSWYQQVLGQGPQFIFQYYEKEERGRGNFPDRFSARQFPNYSSELNVNALLLGDSALYLCASSASSGGNTGELFFGEGSRLTVL.

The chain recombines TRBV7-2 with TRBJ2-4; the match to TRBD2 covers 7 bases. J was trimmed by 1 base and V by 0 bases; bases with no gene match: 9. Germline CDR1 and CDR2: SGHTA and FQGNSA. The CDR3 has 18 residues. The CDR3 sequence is CASSLAGGVPRAKNIQYF. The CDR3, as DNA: TGTGCCAGCAGCTTAGCGGGGGGGGTCCCCCGGGCCAAAAACATTCAGTACTTC. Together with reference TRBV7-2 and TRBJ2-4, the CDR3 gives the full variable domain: GAGVSQSPSNKVTEKGKDVELRCDPISGHTALYWYRQSLGQGLEFLIYFQGNSAPDKSGLPSDRFSAERTGGSVSTLTIQRTQQEDSAVYLCASSLAGGVPRAKNIQYFGAGTRLSVL.

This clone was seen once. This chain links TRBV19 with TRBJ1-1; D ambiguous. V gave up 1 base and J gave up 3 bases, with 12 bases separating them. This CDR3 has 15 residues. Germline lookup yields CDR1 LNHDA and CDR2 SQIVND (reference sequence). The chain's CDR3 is CASSIVGRSDTEAFF. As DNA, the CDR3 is TGTGCCAGTAGTATAGTTGGACGCTCGGACACTGAAGCTTTCTTT.

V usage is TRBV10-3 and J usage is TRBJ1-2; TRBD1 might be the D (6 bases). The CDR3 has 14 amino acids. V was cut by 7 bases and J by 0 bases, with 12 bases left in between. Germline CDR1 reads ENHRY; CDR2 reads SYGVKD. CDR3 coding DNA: TGTGCCATCAAATCCGAGGGGGCTAACTATGGCTACACCTTC. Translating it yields CAIKSEGANYGYTF.

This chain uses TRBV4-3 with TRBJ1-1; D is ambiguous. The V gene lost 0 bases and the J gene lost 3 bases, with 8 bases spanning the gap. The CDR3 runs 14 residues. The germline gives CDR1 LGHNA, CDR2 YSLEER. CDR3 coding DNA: TGCGCCAGCAGCCAAGATGCAACTTACACTGAAGCTTTCTTT. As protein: CASSQDATYTEAFF.

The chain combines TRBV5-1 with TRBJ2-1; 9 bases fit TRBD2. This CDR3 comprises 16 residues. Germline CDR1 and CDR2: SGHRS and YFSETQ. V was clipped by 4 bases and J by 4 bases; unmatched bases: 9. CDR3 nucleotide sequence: TGCGCCAGCAGCCTGGTAGCGGGAGATTGGTACAATGAGCAGTTCTTC. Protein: CASSLVAGDWYNEQFF.

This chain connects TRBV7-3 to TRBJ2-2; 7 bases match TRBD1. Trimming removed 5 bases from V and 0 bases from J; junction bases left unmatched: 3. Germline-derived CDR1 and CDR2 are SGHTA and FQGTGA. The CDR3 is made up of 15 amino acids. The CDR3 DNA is TGTGCCAGCAGCCGGGACAGTGCGAACACCGGGGAGCTGTTTTTT. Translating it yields CASSRDSANTGELFF.

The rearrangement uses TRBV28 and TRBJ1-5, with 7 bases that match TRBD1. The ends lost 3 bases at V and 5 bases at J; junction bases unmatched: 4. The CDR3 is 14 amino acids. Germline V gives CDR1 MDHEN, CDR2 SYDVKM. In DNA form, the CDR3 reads TGTGCCAGCAGTTTTGGGACAGATTATCAGCCCCAGCATTTT. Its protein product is CASSFGTDYQPQHF.

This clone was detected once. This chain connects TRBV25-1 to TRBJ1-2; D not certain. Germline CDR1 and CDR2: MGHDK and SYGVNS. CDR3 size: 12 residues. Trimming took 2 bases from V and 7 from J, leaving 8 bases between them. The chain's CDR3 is CASSEPTTGYTF. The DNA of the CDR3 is TGTGCCAGCAGTGAACCGACAACTGGCTACACCTTC.

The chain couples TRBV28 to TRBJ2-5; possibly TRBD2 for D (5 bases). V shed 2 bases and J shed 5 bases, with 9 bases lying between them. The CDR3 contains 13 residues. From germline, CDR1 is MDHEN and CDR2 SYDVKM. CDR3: CASSLGERETQYF. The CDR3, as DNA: TGTGCCAGCAGTTTAGGGGAGAGGGAGACCCAGTACTTC.

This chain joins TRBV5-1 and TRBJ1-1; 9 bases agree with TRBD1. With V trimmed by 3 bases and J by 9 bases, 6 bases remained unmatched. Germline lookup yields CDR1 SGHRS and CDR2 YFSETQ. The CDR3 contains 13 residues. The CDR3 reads CASSYPGQGQAFF. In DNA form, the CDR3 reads TGCGCCAGCAGCTATCCGGGACAGGGTCAAGCTTTCTTT.

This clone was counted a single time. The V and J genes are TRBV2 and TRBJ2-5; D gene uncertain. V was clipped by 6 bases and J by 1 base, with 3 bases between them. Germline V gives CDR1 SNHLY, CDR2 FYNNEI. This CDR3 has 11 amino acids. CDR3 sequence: CASRLQETQYF. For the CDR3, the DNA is TGTGCCAGCAGGCTCCAAGAGACCCAGTACTTC.

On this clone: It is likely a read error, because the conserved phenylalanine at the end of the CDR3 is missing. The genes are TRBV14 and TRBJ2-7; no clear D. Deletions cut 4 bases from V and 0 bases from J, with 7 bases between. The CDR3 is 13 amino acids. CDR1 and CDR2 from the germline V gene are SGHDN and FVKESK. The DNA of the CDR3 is TGTGCCAGCAGCCGGTCAGACTCCTACGAGCAGTACCTC. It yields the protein CASSRSDSYEQYL.

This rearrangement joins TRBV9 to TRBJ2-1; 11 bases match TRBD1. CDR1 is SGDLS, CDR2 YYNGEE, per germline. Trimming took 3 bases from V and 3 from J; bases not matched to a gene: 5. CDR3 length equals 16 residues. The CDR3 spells CASSATGTGGYNEQFF. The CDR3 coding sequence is TGTGCCAGCAGCGCCACCGGGACAGGGGGCTACAATGAGCAGTTCTTC.

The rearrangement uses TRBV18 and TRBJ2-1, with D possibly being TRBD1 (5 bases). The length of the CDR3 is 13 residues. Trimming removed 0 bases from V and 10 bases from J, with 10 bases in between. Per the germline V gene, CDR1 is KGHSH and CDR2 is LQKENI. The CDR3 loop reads CASSPPLRGEQFF. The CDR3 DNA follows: TGTGCCAGCTCACCACCTCTAAGGGGCGAGCAGTTCTTC. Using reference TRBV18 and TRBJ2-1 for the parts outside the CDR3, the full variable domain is NAGVMQNPRHLVRRRGQEARLRCSPMKGHSHVYWYRQLPEEGLKFMVYLQKENIIDESGMPKERFSAEFPKEGPSILRIQQVVRGDSAAYFCASSPPLRGEQFFGPGTRLTVL.

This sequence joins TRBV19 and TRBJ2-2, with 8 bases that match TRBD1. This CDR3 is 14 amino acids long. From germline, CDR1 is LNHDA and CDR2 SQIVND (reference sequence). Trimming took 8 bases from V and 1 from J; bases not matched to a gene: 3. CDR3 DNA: TGTGCCAGTGAGGACAGGGTGAACACCGGGGAGCTGTTTTTT. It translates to CASEDRVNTGELFF.